The 21 T cell receptor beta chains below come from one sample, sequenced in a study of early stage breast cancer tumors. Clones were sequenced by immunoSEQ multiplex PCR, and TCRdb holds only the in-frame ones, with some missing. The profile shows several thousand clones, under 65% of them singletons. The sample was breast tumor tissue. The source of these receptors is a person between 65 and 79 years old with breast cancer.

This clone was seen more than once but under ten times. J is TRBJ2-5 and V is TRBV6-1; 7 bases fit TRBD2. The length of the CDR3 is 15 residues. CDR1 is MNHNS and CDR2 is SASEGT in the germline V gene. With 3 bases clipped from V and 2 bases from J, the junction kept 6 bases outside the gene matches. For the CDR3, the DNA is TGTGCCAGCAGTGAGCTTGCGGGAGCTCAAGAGACCCAGTACTTC. This sequence encodes CASSELAGAQETQYF.

V gene TRBV28 combines with J gene TRBJ1-2, with 10 positions matching TRBD1. Germline loops: CDR1 MDHEN, CDR2 SYDVKM. Losses at the gene ends were 8 bases for V and 8 bases for J; bases not matched to a gene: 11. The CDR3 extends over 14 amino acids. The DNA for the CDR3 is TGTGCCAGCGACCAGAAGGGACAGGGGATAGGCTACACCTTC. Its protein is CASDQKGQGIGYTF.

V gene TRBV5-1 combines with J gene TRBJ2-6; D unresolved. Germline CDR1 SGHRS, CDR2 YFSETQ. Trimming removed 0 bases at V and 3 bases at J, with 4 bases between. This CDR3 has 14 residues. The CDR3 coding sequence is TGCGCCAGCAGCTTGGGAGGTGGGGCCAACGTCCTGACTTTC. Translation gives CASSLGGGANVLTF. Supplemented by reference TRBV5-1 and TRBJ2-6, the full variable domain reads KAGVTQTPRYLIKTRGQQVTLSCSPISGHRSVSWYQQTPGQGLQFLFEYFSETQRNKGNFPGRFSGRQFSNSRSEMNVSTLELGDSALYLCASSLGGGANVLTFGAGSRLTVL.

V gene TRBV10-1 combines with J gene TRBJ2-1, with 9 bases fitting TRBD1. The CDR3 length is 15 residues. The germline CDR1 and CDR2 sequences are WNHNN and SYGVQD (reference sequence). With 2 bases clipped from V and 2 bases from J, the junction kept 1 base outside the gene matches. CDR3 sequence (DNA): TGCGCCAGCAGTGAGGGACAGGGGACCTACAATGAGCAGTTCTTC. Translated: CASSEGQGTYNEQFF.

This clone was counted a few times. The chain has TRBV15 and TRBJ1-3, with 8 bases lining up with TRBD1. This CDR3 spans 15 amino acids. Unmatched junction bases numbered 5, after V lost 5 bases and J lost 2 bases. CDR1 is LNHNV, CDR2 YYDKDF, per germline (reference sequence). CDR3 in amino acids: CATSADRDPGNTIYF. In DNA, the CDR3 is TGTGCCACCAGCGCGGACAGGGACCCTGGAAACACCATATATTTT.

This rearrangement joins TRBV19 to TRBJ1-4; D perhaps matches TRBD1 (6 bases). Trimming shortened V by 6 bases and J by 5 bases, and 13 bases separated the two germline ends. The CDR3 consists of 14 residues. Per the germline V gene, CDR1 is LNHDA and CDR2 is SQIVND (reference sequence). CDR3 in DNA: TGTGCCAGTAGGGGTCAGGGGTTAAATGAAAAACTGTTTTTT. As protein: CASRGQGLNEKLFF. The full variable domain, rest sourced from reference TRBV19 and TRBJ1-4, is DGGITQSPKYLFRKEGQNVTLSCEQNLNHDAMYWYRQDPGQGLRLIYYSQIVNDFQKGDIAEGYSVSREKKESFPLTVTSAQKNPTAFYLCASRGQGLNEKLFFGSGTQLSVL.

Sample share makes this clone medium-sized. CDR3 in DNA: TGCGCCAGCAGCCAACTCCAGCGGGTCGCCTACGAGCAGTACTTC. Translated: CASSQLQRVAYEQYF. This rearrangement joins TRBV4-1 to TRBJ2-7; D might be TRBD2 (6 bases). The CDR3 length is 15 residues. V shed 2 bases and J shed 2 bases, with 13 bases lying between them. Germline assignment: CDR1 MGHRA and CDR2 YSYEKL.

The V and J genes are TRBV10-3 and TRBJ1-1; D call uncertain. V lost 6 bases to trimming and J lost 6 bases, with 14 bases between them. CDR3 length: 13 amino acids. Germline CDR1 reads ENHRY; CDR2 reads SYGVKD. The CDR3 loop is CAISQLEGAEAFF. CDR3 coding DNA: TGTGCCATCAGCCAACTGGAGGGCGCTGAAGCTTTCTTT.

The chain has TRBV10-2 and TRBJ2-7, with 8 bases identical to TRBD1. The CDR3 runs to 14 residues. V lost 5 bases and J lost 7; bases outside the gene matches: 10. Germline V gene lookup returns CDR1 WSHSY and CDR2 SAAADI. The DNA of the CDR3 is TGCGCCAGCAGTAGTTACGACAGGGGAGAAGAGCAGTACTTC. Its protein product is CASSSYDRGEEQYF.

The V call is TRBV7-6, the J call TRBJ2-1, with D perhaps matching TRBD1 (5 bases). Trimming left V 6 bases short and J 6 bases short, with 18 bases between. Germline loops: CDR1 SGHVS, CDR2 FNYEAQ. The CDR3 is 15 amino acids. CDR3 amino acids: CASRQDQGRLNEQFF. The CDR3 bases are TGTGCCAGCAGACAGGACCAGGGTCGACTCAATGAGCAGTTCTTC.

The chain employs TRBV5-1 and TRBJ1-2; TRBD1 matches 8 bases. CDR1 and CDR2 (germline): SGHRS, YFSETQ. This CDR3 contains 13 residues. The V segment lost 3 bases and the J segment 6 bases; nucleotides outside the gene matches: 4. In DNA, the CDR3 is TGCGCCAGCAGCTCGACAGGGGACAATGGCTACACCTTC. This sequence encodes CASSSTGDNGYTF.

This clone qualifies as medium-sized. The chain recombines TRBV4-2 with TRBJ1-1; 7 nucleotides align to TRBD1. The V gene's germline CDR1 is LGHNA and CDR2 YNFKEQ. After removal of 2 bases from V and 4 bases from J, the junction contained 1 base not matched to a gene. This CDR3 has 13 amino acids. CDR3 loop: CASSQPGGTEAFF. The CDR3 coding sequence is TGTGCCAGCAGCCAACCAGGGGGCACTGAAGCTTTCTTT.

J is TRBJ1-1 and V is TRBV18, with D unresolved. In germline, CDR1 is KGHSH, CDR2 LQKENI. CDR3 length: 13 amino acids. Trimming shortened V by 10 bases and J by 4 bases, and 16 bases separated the two germline ends. CDR3 sequence (DNA): TGTGCCACCCTCCTTACATCGGGCACTGAAGCTTTCTTT. Its protein product is CATLLTSGTEAFF.

This clone was counted a few times. The chain recombines TRBV4-2 with TRBJ1-6, with unresolved D. The V gene lost 0 bases and the J gene lost 9 bases, with 12 bases spanning the gap. Germline V gene lookup returns CDR1 LGHNA and CDR2 YNFKEQ. This CDR3 contains 15 residues. CDR3 nucleotide sequence: TGTGCCAGCAGCCAAGAGGGAGAAAGAGGTTCACCCCTCCACTTT. It specifies CASSQEGERGSPLHF.

This chain links TRBV5-1 with TRBJ1-2, with D possibly TRBD1 on 5 matching bases. The CDR3 is 16 residues long. The germline gives CDR1 SGHRS, CDR2 YFSETQ. V dropped 2 bases and J dropped 0 bases, with 14 bases sitting between them. CDR3 residues: CASSLQATLSNYGYTF. CDR3 nucleotides: TGCGCCAGCAGCTTACAGGCCACCTTATCTAACTATGGCTACACCTTC.

The V and J genes are TRBV4-1 and TRBJ1-1, with a tentative D call TRBD1 (5 bases). V lost 1 base and J lost 4, with 10 bases in between. This CDR3 has 14 residues. From germline, CDR1 is MGHRA and CDR2 YSYEKL. This CDR3 reads CASSQGGEGTEAFF. CDR3 in DNA: TGCGCCAGCAGCCAAGGGGGGGAGGGCACTGAAGCTTTCTTT.

The chain has TRBV28 and TRBJ2-7, with TRBD1 matching over 7 bases. The CDR3 totals 12 residues. V dropped 6 bases and J dropped 6; count of bases not matched to a gene: 5. Germline V gives CDR1 MDHEN, CDR2 SYDVKM. Here the CDR3 reads CASSLNRGEQYF. CDR3 DNA: TGTGCCAGCAGCCTAAACAGGGGCGAGCAGTACTTC.

This clone was detected once. The rearrangement joins TRBV4-1 to TRBJ2-5; TRBD2 matches 7 bases. The CDR3 runs to 14 residues. In germline, CDR1 is MGHRA, CDR2 YSYEKL. Losses at the gene ends were 0 bases for V and 5 bases for J; bases not matched to a gene: 3. In nucleotides, the CDR3 is TGCGCCAGCAGCCAAGAATCTAGCGGTGAGACCCAGTACTTC. Its translation: CASSQESSGETQYF.

This clone was seen a few times. The V gene is TRBV15, the J gene TRBJ2-7, with D possibly being TRBD1 (6 bases). Germline V gene sequence: CDR1 LNHNV, CDR2 YYDKDF (reference sequence). Trimming cost V 0 bases and J 7 bases, with 16 bases left between them. This CDR3 spans 15 amino acids. The CDR3 DNA is TGTGCCACCAGCAGAGATGCCGCAGGGGCAGATGAGCAGTACTTC. Translation: CATSRDAAGADEQYF.

The chain combines TRBV18 with TRBJ1-2; 9 bases agree with TRBD1. Trimming at V came to 3 bases and at J to 2 bases, leaving 7 bases not matched to a gene. This CDR3 has 16 residues. Germline CDR1 reads KGHSH; CDR2 reads LQKENI. CDR3 coding DNA: TGTGCCAGCTCACCGATCGGGGACAGGGTAAACTATGGCTACACCTTC. Translation gives CASSPIGDRVNYGYTF.

The chain combines TRBV9 with TRBJ1-1; D is possibly TRBD1 (6 bases). V was shortened by 0 bases and J by 1 base, with 13 bases between the two germline ends. CDR1 and CDR2 (germline): SGDLS, YYNGEE. The CDR3 extends over 16 amino acids. The CDR3 nucleotides read TGTGCCAGCAGCGTAGACCAAGGGGGTTGGAACACTGAAGCTTTCTTT. Its protein is CASSVDQGGWNTEAFF.